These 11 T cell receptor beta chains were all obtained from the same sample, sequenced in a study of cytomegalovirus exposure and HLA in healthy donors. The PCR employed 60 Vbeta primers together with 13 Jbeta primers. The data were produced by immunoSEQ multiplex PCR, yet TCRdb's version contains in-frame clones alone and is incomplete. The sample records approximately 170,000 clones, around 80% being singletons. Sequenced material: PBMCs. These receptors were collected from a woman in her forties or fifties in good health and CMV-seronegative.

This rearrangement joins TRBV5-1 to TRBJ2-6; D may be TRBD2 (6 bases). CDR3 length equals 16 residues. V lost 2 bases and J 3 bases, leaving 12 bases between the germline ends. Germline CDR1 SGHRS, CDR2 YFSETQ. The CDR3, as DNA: TGCGCCAGCAGCTTACCAATCGGGAGTGGGGCCAACGTCCTGACTTTC. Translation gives CASSLPIGSGANVLTF.

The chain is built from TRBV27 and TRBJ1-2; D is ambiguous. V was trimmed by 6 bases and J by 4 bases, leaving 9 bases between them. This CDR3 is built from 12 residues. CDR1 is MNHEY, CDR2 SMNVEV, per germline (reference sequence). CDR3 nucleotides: TGTGCCAGCAGCTCAGGCTCCTATGGCTACACCTTC. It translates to CASSSGSYGYTF.

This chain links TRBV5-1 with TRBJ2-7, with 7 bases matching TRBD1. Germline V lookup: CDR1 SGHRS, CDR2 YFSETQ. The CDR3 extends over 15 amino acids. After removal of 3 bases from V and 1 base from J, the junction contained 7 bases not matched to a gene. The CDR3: CASSSGTVVSYEQYF. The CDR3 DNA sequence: TGCGCCAGCAGCTCCGGGACAGTTGTTTCCTACGAGCAGTACTTC.

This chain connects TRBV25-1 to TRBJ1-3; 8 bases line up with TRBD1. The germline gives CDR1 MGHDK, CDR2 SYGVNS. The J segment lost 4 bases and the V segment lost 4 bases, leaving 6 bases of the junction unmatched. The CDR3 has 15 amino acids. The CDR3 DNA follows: TGTGCCAGCAGTGTACTCGGACAGGGCGGAAACACCATATATTTT. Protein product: CASSVLGQGGNTIYF.

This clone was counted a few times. The CDR3 loop reads CASSTDTGTEAFF. The CDR3 DNA follows: TGCGCCAGCAGCACCGATACAGGAACTGAAGCTTTCTTT. The chain links TRBV5-1 to TRBJ1-1; weak D call: TRBD1 (5 bases). The CDR3 runs to 13 residues. Between the trimmed V and J ends, which lost 4 bases and 5 bases, there was a span of 12 bases. Per the germline V gene, CDR1 is SGHRS and CDR2 is YFSETQ.

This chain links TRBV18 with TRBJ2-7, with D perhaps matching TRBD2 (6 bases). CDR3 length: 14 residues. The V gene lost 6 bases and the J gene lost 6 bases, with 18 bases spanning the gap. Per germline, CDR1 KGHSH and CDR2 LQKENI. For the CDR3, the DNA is TGTGCCAGCTCTCCGGGACGGGCGCGGGGCGAGCAGTACTTC. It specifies CASSPGRARGEQYF.

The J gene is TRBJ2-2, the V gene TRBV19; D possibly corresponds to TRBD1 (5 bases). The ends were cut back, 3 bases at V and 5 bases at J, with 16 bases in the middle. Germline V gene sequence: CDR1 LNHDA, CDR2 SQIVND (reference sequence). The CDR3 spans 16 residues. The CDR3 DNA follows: TGTGCCAGTAGTATTCGGCAGGGTGACGGTACCGGGGAGCTGTTTTTT. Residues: CASSIRQGDGTGELFF.

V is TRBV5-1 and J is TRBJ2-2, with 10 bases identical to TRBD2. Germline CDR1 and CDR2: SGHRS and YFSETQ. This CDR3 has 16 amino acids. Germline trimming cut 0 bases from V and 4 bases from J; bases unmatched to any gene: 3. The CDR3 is CASSLASSGGTGELFF. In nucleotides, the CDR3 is TGCGCCAGCAGCTTGGCCTCTAGCGGGGGCACCGGGGAGCTGTTTTTT.

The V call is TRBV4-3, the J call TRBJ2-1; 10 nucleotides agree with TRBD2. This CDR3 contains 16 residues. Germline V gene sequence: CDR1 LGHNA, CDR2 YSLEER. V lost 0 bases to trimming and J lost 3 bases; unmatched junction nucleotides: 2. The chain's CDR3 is CASSQESSGGYNEQFF. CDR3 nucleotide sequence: TGCGCCAGCAGCCAAGAGTCTAGCGGGGGCTACAATGAGCAGTTCTTC.

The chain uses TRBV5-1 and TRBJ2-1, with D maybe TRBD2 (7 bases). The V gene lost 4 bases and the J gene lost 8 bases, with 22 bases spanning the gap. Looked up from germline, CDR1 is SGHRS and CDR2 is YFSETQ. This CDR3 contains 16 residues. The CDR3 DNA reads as TGCGCCAGCAGCCGCCCAGTACAGGGAGGGAACGATGAGCAGTTCTTC. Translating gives CASSRPVQGGNDEQFF. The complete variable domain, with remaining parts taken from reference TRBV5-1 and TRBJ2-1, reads KAGVTQTPRYLIKTRGQQVTLSCSPISGHRSVSWYQQTPGQGLQFLFEYFSETQRNKGNFPGRFSGRQFSNSRSEMNVSTLELGDSALYLCASSRPVQGGNDEQFFGPGTRLTVL.

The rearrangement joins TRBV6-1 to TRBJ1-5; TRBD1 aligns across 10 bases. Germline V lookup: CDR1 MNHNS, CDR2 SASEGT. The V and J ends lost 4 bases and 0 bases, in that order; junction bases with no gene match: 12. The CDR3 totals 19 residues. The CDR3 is CASSGTGTGDFHSNQPQHF. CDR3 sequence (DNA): TGTGCCAGCAGTGGTACCGGGACAGGGGATTTTCATAGCAATCAGCCCCAGCATTTT.